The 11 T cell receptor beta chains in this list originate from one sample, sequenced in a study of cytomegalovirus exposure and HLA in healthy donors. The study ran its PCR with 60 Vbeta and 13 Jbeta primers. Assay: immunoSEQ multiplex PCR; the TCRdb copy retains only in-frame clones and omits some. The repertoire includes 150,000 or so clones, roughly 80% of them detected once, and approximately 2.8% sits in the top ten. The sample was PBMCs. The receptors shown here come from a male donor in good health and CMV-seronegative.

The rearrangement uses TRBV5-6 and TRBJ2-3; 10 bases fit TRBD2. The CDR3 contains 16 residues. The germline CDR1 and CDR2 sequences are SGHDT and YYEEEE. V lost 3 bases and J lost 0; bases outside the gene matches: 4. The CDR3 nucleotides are TGTGCCAGCAGCTCGCAACTAGCGGGGAGCACAGATACGCAGTATTTT. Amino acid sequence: CASSSQLAGSTDTQYF.

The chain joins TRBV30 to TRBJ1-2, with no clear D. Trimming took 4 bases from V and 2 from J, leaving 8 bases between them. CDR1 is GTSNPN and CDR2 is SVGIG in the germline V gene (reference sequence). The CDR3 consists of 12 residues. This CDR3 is CAWMRGNYGYTF. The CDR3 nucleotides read TGTGCCTGGATGCGGGGAAACTATGGCTACACCTTC.

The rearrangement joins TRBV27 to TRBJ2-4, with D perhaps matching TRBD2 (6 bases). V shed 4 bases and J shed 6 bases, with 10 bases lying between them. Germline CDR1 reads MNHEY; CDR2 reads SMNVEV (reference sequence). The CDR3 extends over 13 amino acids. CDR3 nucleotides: TGTGCCAGCAGTTCTGAACTAGCAAACATTCAGTACTTC. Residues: CASSSELANIQYF.

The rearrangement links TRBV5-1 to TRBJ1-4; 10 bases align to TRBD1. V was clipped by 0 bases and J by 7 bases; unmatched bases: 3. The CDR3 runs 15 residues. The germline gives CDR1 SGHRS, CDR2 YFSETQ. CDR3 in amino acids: CASSLEGTGAEKLFF. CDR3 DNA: TGCGCCAGCAGCTTGGAAGGGACAGGGGCTGAAAAACTGTTTTTT.

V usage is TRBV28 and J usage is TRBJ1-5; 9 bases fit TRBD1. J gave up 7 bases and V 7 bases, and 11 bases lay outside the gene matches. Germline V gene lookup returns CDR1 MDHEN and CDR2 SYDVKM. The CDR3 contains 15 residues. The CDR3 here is CASIINRDRVQPQHF. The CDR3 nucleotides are TGTGCCAGCATCATTAACCGGGACAGGGTCCAGCCCCAGCATTTT. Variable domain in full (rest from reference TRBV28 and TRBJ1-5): DVKVTQSSRYLVKRTGEKVFLECVQDMDHENMFWYRQDPGLGLRLIYFSYDVKMKEKGDIPEGYSVSREKKERFSLILESASTNQTSMYLCASIINRDRVQPQHFGDGTRLSIL.

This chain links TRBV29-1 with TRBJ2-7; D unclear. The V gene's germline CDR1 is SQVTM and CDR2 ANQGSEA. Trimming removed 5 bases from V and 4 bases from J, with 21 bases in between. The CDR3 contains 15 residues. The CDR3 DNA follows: TGCAGCGTTCAATCCTCCGGTCACAGACCATACGAGCAGTACTTC. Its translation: CSVQSSGHRPYEQYF.

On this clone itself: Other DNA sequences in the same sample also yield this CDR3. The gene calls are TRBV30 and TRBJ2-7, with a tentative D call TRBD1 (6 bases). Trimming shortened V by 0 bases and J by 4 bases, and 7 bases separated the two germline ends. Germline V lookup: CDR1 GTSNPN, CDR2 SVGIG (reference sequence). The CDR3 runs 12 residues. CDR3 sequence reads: CAWSVGGYEQYF. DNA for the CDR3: TGTGCCTGGAGTGTAGGGGGATACGAGCAGTACTTC.

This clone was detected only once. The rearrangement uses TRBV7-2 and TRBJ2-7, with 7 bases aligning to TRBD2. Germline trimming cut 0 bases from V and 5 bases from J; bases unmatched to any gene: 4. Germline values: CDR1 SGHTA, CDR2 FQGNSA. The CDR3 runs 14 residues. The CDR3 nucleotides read TGTGCCAGCAGCTTAGCGGGAGGGCCGAACGAGCAGTACTTC. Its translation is CASSLAGGPNEQYF.

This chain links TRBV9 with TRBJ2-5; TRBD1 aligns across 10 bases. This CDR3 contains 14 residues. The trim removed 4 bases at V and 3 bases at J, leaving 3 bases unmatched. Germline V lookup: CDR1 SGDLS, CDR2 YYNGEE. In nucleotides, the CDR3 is TGTGCCAGCAGCCCGGGACAGGGGAAAGAGACCCAGTACTTC. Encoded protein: CASSPGQGKETQYF.

CDR3 amino acids: CAWGRVRDTQYF. CDR3 in DNA: TGTGCCTGGGGGAGGGTTCGAGATACGCAGTATTTT. The V gene is TRBV30, the J gene TRBJ2-3, with TRBD2 identical over 7 bases. Losses at the gene ends were 5 bases for V and 5 bases for J; bases not matched to a gene: 4. CDR3 size: 12 residues. Germline lookup yields CDR1 GTSNPN and CDR2 SVGIG (reference sequence). The full variable domain, its missing parts supplied by reference TRBV30 and TRBJ2-3, is SQTIHQWPATLVQPVGSPLSLECTVEGTSNPNLYWYRQAAGRGLQLLFYSVGIGQISSEVPQNLSASRPQDRQFILSSKKLLLSDSGFYLCAWGRVRDTQYFGPGTRLTVL.

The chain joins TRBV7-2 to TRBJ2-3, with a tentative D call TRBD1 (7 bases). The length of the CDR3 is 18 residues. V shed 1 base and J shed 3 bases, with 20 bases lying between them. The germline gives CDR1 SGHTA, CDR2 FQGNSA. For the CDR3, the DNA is TGTGCCAGCAGCTTAGGCGGTGGCGGGACAGTTTTTACAGATACGCAGTATTTT. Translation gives CASSLGGGGTVFTDTQYF.